This T cell receptor beta chain was captured in a study of metastatic and nonmetastatic thyroid tumors. Study background: For malignant and benign thyroid patients, tumor or nodule tissue and blood were the sources whose repertoires were compared. Study-wide results and limits: Malignant thyroid tumors reportedly exceeded benign nodules significantly in TCR beta diversity, with the difference appearing in blood and tumor.

This clone was found many times. Its antigen is currently unknown. V gave up 4 bases and J gave up 0 bases, with 12 bases separating them. This CDR3 has 16 amino acids. The germline V gene encodes CDR1 KGHDR and CDR2 SFDVKD. Per the original data handling: Across clinicopathological groups, CDR3 differences served as the basis for building a distant-metastasis classifier for papillary thyroid cancer. TCRdb re-called the PCR reads via MiXCR. TCRdb, rather than the study authors, made the V and J calls. The table includes 75,000 to 95,000 clones, roughly an eighth detected once. Patients had received no treatment of any kind before thyroid surgery.

Specimen: blood. V usage is TRBV24-1 and J usage is TRBJ1-5, with D tentatively TRBD1 (6 bases). This receptor was taken from a female donor with papillary thyroid cancer or a benign thyroid nodule (not recorded which). Some clones in this sample may be carry-over from other donors' samples. CDR3: CATSEGQFDSNQPQHF. The CDR3 DNA reads TGTGCCACCAGTGAAGGACAGTTTGATAGCAATCAGCCCCAGCATTTT.